This T cell receptor (beta chain) is drawn from a study of cytomegalovirus exposure and HLA in healthy donors. Turning to the study itself: HLA-typed donors were the source of tens of millions of unique TCRs held in an early data release. General study points: CMV serostatus was the only recorded immune exposure for donors. Per a later analysis, HLA-associated TCR beta chains showed more clonal expansion than other, equally common TCR beta chains. The study put roughly 160 TCR beta chains on its list as cytomegalovirus-associated.

It was with 60 Vbeta and 13 Jbeta primers that the PCR ran. Here immunoSEQ multiplex PCR was the method, and the copy in TCRdb shows in-frame clones only, minus some. Of 100,000 to 150,000 clones listed, approximately 87% are singletons. CDR1 and CDR2 (germline): SGHDN, FVKESK. CDR3 length: 16 residues. Trimming took 2 bases from V and 2 from J, leaving 15 bases between them. As for this clone: Its antigen is unknown.

This TCR was recovered from a man in his late teens or twenties in good health and CMV-seropositive. The V gene is TRBV14, the J gene TRBJ1-2; D remains unclear. The sample was PBMCs. Here the CDR3 reads CASSQPLPRKNYGYTF. CDR3 nucleotide sequence: TGTGCCAGCAGCCAACCCCTGCCCAGGAAGAACTATGGCTACACCTTC.